This TCR beta chain was captured in a study of blood T cell repertoires in COVID-19. Turning to the study itself: COVID-19 samples from acute and convalescent phases originated in the United States, Italy and Spain. T cells, B-cell-depleted T cells, or PBMCs supplied cDNA or gDNA.

TCRdb's copy holds only in-frame clones and misses some; the assay was immunoSEQ multiplex PCR. The repertoire holds 150,000 to 200,000 clones, with just over 85% as singletons. The CDR3 runs 16 residues. V gave up 4 bases and J gave up 4 bases; unmatched junction bases: 10. CDR1 is SGHDN, CDR2 FVKESK, per germline. Sequenced sample: PBMCs or T cells enriched from blood (not recorded which). The TCR originated in a woman younger than 35 who had recovered from COVID-19. V usage is TRBV14 and J usage is TRBJ2-1; 7 nucleotides match TRBD2. CDR3 in amino acids: CASSPQWGAGYNEQFF. In DNA, the CDR3 is TGTGCCAGCAGCCCTCAGTGGGGAGCGGGGTACAATGAGCAGTTCTTC.